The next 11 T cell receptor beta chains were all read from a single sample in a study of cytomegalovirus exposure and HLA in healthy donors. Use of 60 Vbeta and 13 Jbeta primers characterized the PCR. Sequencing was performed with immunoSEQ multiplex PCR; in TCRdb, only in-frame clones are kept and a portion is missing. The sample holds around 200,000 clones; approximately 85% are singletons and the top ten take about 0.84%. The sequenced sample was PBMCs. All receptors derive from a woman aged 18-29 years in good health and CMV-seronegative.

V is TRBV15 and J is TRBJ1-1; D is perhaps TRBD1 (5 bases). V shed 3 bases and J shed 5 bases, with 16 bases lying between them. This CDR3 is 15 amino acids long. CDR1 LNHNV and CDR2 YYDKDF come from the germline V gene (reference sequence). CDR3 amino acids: CATSSWWQGLTEAFF. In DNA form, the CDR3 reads TGTGCCACCAGCAGTTGGTGGCAGGGTCTAACTGAAGCTTTCTTT.

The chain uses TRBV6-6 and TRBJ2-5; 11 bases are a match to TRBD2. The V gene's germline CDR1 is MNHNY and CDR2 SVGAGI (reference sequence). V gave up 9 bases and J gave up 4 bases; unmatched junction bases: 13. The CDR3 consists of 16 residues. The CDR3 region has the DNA TGTGCCAGTCTCCGAGAACTAGCGGGAGTTTCAGAGACCCAGTACTTC. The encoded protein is CASLRELAGVSETQYF.

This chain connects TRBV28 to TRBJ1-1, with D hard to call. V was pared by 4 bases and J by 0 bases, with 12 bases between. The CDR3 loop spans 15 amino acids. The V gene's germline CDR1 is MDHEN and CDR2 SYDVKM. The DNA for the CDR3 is TGTGCCAGCAGTTCATCCAGGAATTTGAACACTGAAGCTTTCTTT. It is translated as CASSSSRNLNTEAFF.

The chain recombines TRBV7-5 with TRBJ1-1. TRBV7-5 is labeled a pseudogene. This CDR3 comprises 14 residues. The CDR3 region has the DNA TGTGCCAGCAGCTTAATGGGGGAGGTTACTGAAGCTTTCTTT. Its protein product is CASSLMGEVTEAFF.

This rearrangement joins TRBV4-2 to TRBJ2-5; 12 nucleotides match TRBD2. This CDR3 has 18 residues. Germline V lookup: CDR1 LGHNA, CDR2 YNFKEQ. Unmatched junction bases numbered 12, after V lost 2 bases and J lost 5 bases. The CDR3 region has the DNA TGTGCCAGCAGCCAACACCGGACTAGCGGGGACGTGGTTGAGACCCAGTACTTC. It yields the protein CASSQHRTSGDVVETQYF.

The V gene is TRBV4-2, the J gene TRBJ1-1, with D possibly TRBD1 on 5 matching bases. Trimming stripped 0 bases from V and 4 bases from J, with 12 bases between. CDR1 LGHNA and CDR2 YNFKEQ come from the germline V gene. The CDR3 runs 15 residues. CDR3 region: CASSQDTGWGTEAFF. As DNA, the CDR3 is TGTGCCAGCAGCCAAGATACAGGTTGGGGCACTGAAGCTTTCTTT.

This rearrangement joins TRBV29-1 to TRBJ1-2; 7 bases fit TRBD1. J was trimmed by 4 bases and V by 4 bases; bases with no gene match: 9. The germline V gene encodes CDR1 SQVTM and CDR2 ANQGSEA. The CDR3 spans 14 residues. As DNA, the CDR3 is TGCAGCGTTGGGGAAACGGGACAGTTCTATGGCTACACCTTC. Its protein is CSVGETGQFYGYTF.

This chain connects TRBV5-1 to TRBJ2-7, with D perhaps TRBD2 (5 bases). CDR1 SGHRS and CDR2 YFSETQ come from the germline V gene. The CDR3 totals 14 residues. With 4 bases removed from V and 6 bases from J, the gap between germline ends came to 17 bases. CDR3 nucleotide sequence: TGCGCCAGCAGCCTGTCGACCGGAGGAACCGAGCAGTACTTC. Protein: CASSLSTGGTEQYF.

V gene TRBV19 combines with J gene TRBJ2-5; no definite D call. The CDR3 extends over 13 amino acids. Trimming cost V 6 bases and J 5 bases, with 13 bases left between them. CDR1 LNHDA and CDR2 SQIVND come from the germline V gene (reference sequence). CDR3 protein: CASRQIPGETQYF. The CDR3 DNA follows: TGTGCCAGTAGACAAATCCCCGGGGAGACCCAGTACTTC.

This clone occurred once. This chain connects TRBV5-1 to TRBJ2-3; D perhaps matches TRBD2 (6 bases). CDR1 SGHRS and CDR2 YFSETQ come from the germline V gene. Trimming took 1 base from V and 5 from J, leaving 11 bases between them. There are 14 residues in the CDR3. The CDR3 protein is CASSLSREKDTQYF. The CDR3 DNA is TGCGCCAGCAGCTTGAGTCGGGAGAAAGATACGCAGTATTTT.

CDR3 protein: CASSKELGETQYF. The CDR3 bases are TGTGCCAGCAGCAAGGAGCTGGGAGAGACCCAGTACTTC. J is TRBJ2-5 and V is TRBV7-6; no definite D call. The ends were cut back, 5 bases at V and 4 bases at J, with 11 bases in the middle. Germline loops: CDR1 SGHVS, CDR2 FNYEAQ. This CDR3 is 13 amino acids long. Filled out from reference TRBV7-6 and TRBJ2-5, the complete variable domain reads GAGVSQSPRYKVTKRGQDVALRCDPISGHVSLYWYRQALGQGPEFLTYFNYEAQQDKSGLPNDRFSAERPEGSISTLTIQRTEQRDSAMYRCASSKELGETQYFGPGTRLLVL.